These 15 T cell receptor beta chains were sequenced from one sample in a study of blood T cell repertoires in COVID-19. Profiled with immunoSEQ multiplex PCR; TCRdb holds only in-frame clones, not every one. In the table there are 120,000 to 150,000 clones, around 80% of which are singletons. The sequenced sample consisted of peripheral blood. The source is a man between 60 and 70 years old with acute or convalescent COVID-19.

This clone was seen a few times. The rearrangement links TRBV30 to TRBJ1-4; D not resolved. This CDR3 spans 13 amino acids. CDR1 and CDR2 from the germline V gene are GTSNPN and SVGIG (reference sequence). The V end was cut by 2 bases, the J end by 4 bases, with 8 bases between. The CDR3 sequence: CAWSSSGNEKLFF. The CDR3 nucleotides read TGTGCCTGGAGTTCGAGCGGTAATGAAAAACTGTTTTTT. The full variable domain, with the rest looked up from reference TRBV30 and TRBJ1-4, is SQTIHQWPATLVQPVGSPLSLECTVEGTSNPNLYWYRQAAGRGLQLLFYSVGIGQISSEVPQNLSASRPQDRQFILSSKKLLLSDSGFYLCAWSSSGNEKLFFGSGTQLSVL.

The J gene is TRBJ2-4, the V gene TRBV28; a possible D gene is TRBD2 (5 bases). This CDR3 has 15 residues. The germline V gene encodes CDR1 MDHEN and CDR2 SYDVKM. V was cut by 10 bases and J by 1 base, with 17 bases left in between. The CDR3 reads CATISAGEAKNIQYF. The CDR3 nucleotides read TGTGCCACGATATCTGCTGGGGAGGCCAAAAACATTCAGTACTTC.

The V call is TRBV18, the J call TRBJ1-2, with 8 bases that match TRBD1. Germline V gives CDR1 KGHSH, CDR2 LQKENI. The CDR3 has 13 amino acids. After removal of 6 bases from V and 3 bases from J, the junction contained 3 bases not matched to a gene. CDR3 protein: CASSPDRDYGYTF. In nucleotides, the CDR3 is TGTGCCAGCTCCCCGGACAGGGACTATGGCTACACCTTC. Filled out from reference TRBV18 and TRBJ1-2, the complete variable domain reads NAGVMQNPRHLVRRRGQEARLRCSPMKGHSHVYWYRQLPEEGLKFMVYLQKENIIDESGMPKERFSAEFPKEGPSILRIQQVVRGDSAAYFCASSPDRDYGYTFGSGTRLTVV.

In nucleotides, the CDR3 is TGTGCCAGCGGTTATCCGTCTGGACTATTTGACTACGAGCAGTACTTC. It yields the protein CASGYPSGLFDYEQYF. V usage is TRBV28 and J usage is TRBJ2-7; D is possibly TRBD2 (6 bases). V was pared by 8 bases and J by 3 bases, with 23 bases between. CDR1 is MDHEN, CDR2 SYDVKM, per germline. The CDR3 extends over 16 amino acids.

The chain recombines TRBV5-6 with TRBJ2-7; tentative D call: TRBD1 (6 bases). CDR1 and CDR2 from the germline V gene are SGHDT and YYEEEE. V lost 2 bases, J lost 3 bases, and 12 bases lay in between. The CDR3 spans 14 residues. CDR3 sequence reads: CASSLQGGNYEQYF. The CDR3 DNA follows: TGTGCCAGCAGCTTACAGGGTGGGAACTACGAGCAGTACTTC.

V is TRBV5-1 and J is TRBJ2-7, with D possibly being TRBD1 (5 bases). CDR1 is SGHRS, CDR2 YFSETQ, per germline. There are 13 residues in the CDR3. V lost 4 bases to trimming and J lost 9 bases, with 17 bases between them. The CDR3 sequence: CASSSLGQIVQYF. In nucleotides, the CDR3 is TGCGCCAGCAGCAGCCTCGGACAAATAGTGCAGTACTTC.

This chain uses TRBV14 with TRBJ1-2, with D possibly being TRBD1 (5 bases). Trimming took 0 bases from V and 7 from J, leaving 9 bases between them. Germline CDR1 reads SGHDN; CDR2 reads FVKESK. The CDR3 is 13 residues long. This CDR3 is CASSQDPGGGYTF. CDR3 nucleotides: TGTGCCAGCAGCCAAGATCCGGGGGGTGGCTACACCTTC.

This clone occurred once. The CDR3 sequence is CASSEGLAGVVYEQYF. The DNA of the CDR3 is TGTGCCAGCAGTGAAGGGCTAGCGGGAGTTGTTTACGAGCAGTACTTC. This chain uses TRBV2 with TRBJ2-7; the match to TRBD2 covers 10 bases. The V and J ends lost 1 base and 4 bases, in that order; junction bases with no gene match: 7. The germline V gene encodes CDR1 SNHLY and CDR2 FYNNEI. This CDR3 contains 16 residues.

This sequence joins TRBV4-3 and TRBJ2-3; D perhaps matches TRBD2 (5 bases). Germline CDR1 reads LGHNA; CDR2 reads YSLEER. The ends were cut back, 6 bases at V and 2 bases at J, with 15 bases in the middle. The CDR3 consists of 15 residues. The CDR3 region is CASSRIGGPTDTQYF. As DNA, the CDR3 is TGCGCCAGCAGTCGAATAGGAGGCCCCACAGATACGCAGTATTTT.

V gene TRBV5-1 combines with J gene TRBJ1-5; TRBD1 is a possible D gene (6 bases). Deletions cut 2 bases from V and 3 bases from J, with 9 bases between. Germline V CDR1 and CDR2: SGHRS, YFSETQ. CDR3 length: 14 residues. The CDR3: CASSFGTPNQPQHF. In nucleotides, the CDR3 is TGCGCCAGCAGCTTCGGGACACCCAATCAGCCCCAGCATTTT. The full variable domain, with the rest looked up from reference TRBV5-1 and TRBJ1-5, is KAGVTQTPRYLIKTRGQQVTLSCSPISGHRSVSWYQQTPGQGLQFLFEYFSETQRNKGNFPGRFSGRQFSNSRSEMNVSTLELGDSALYLCASSFGTPNQPQHFGDGTRLSIL.

This clone was seen a single time. The chain uses TRBV5-6 and TRBJ2-7; D remains unclear. The V end was cut by 1 base, the J end by 1 base, with 6 bases between. The CDR3 spans 13 residues. Germline V gene data show CDR1 as SGHDT and CDR2 as YYEEEE. CDR3 residues: CASSLPHSYEQYF. DNA of the CDR3: TGTGCCAGCAGCTTGCCCCATTCCTACGAGCAGTACTTC.

The sample holds a few counts of this clone. This chain's CDR3 is CASSFGQGEWQPQHF. CDR3 nucleotide sequence: TGTGCCAGCAGCTTTGGACAGGGGGAATGGCAGCCCCAGCATTTT. This rearrangement joins TRBV12-1 to TRBJ1-5; the table gives TRBD1 as D, unverified against the DNA. TRBV12-1 is listed as a pseudogene. The CDR3 extends over 15 amino acids.

The chain combines TRBV30 with TRBJ1-5; the match to TRBD1 covers 9 bases. This CDR3 is 14 amino acids long. V was clipped by 3 bases and J by 6 bases; unmatched bases: 6. Germline V gene sequence: CDR1 GTSNPN, CDR2 SVGIG (reference sequence). CDR3 sequence: CAWRPTGGGQPQHF. In DNA, the CDR3 is TGTGCCTGGAGGCCCACAGGGGGCGGTCAGCCCCAGCATTTT.

The rearrangement links TRBV7-3 to TRBJ2-1, with TRBD2 matching 8 bases. The CDR3 has 16 amino acids. With V trimmed by 5 bases and J by 3 bases, 9 bases remained unmatched. The germline V gene has CDR1 SGHTA and CDR2 FQGTGA. The CDR3: CASSPHAGGGYNEQFF. In nucleotides, the CDR3 is TGTGCCAGCAGCCCTCACGCGGGAGGAGGCTACAATGAGCAGTTCTTC.

V gene TRBV27 combines with J gene TRBJ2-2, with 9 bases matching TRBD2. This CDR3 has 16 residues. In germline, CDR1 is MNHEY, CDR2 SMNVEV (reference sequence). V lost 1 base and J lost 4; bases outside the gene matches: 4. In nucleotides, the CDR3 is TGTGCCAGCAGTTTATATGGTAGCGGGAGCACCGGGGAGCTGTTTTTT. This gives the protein CASSLYGSGSTGELFF.